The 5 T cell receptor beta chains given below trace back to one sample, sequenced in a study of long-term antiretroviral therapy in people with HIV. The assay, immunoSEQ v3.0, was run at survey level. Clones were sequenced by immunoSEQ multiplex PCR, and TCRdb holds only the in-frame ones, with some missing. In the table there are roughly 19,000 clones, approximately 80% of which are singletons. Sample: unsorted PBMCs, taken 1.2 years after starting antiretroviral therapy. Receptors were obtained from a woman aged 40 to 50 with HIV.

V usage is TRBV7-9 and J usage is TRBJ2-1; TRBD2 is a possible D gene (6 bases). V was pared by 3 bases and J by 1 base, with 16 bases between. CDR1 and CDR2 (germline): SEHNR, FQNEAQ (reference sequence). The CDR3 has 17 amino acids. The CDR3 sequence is CASSFPHSGSSYNEQFF. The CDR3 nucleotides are TGTGCCAGCAGCTTCCCCCACAGCGGGTCTTCCTACAATGAGCAGTTCTTC. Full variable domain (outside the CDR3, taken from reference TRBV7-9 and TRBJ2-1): DTGVSQNPRHKITKRGQNVTFRCDPISEHNRLYWYRQTLGQGPEFLTYFQNEAQLEKSRLLSDRFSAERPKGSFSTLEIQRTEQGDSAMYLCASSFPHSGSSYNEQFFGPGTRLTVL.

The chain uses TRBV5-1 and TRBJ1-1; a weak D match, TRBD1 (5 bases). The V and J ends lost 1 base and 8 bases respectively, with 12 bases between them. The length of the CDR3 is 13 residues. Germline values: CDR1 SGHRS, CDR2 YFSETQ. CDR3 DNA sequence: TGCGCCAGCAGCTTGTCGGGCAGGGAAGAAGCTTTCTTT. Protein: CASSLSGREEAFF.

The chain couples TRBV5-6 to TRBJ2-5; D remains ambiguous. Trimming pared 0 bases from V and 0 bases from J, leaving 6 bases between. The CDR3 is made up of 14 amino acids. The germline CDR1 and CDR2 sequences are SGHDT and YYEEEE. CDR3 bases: TGTGCCAGCAGCTTGGTTGAGTACCAAGAGACCCAGTACTTC. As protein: CASSLVEYQETQYF.

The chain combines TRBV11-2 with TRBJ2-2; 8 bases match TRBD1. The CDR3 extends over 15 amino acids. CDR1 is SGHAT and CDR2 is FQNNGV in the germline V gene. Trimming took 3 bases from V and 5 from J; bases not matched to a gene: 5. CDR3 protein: CASSLYRGVTGELFF. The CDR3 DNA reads TGTGCCAGCAGCTTGTACAGGGGGGTTACCGGGGAGCTGTTTTTT.

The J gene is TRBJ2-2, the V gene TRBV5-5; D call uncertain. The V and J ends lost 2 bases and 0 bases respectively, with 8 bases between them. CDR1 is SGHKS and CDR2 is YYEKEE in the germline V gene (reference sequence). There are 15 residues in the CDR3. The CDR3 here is CASSLRYSNTGELFF. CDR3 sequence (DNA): TGTGCCAGCAGCTTAAGGTATTCGAACACCGGGGAGCTGTTTTTT.